The T cell receptor beta chain under discussion was sequenced for a study of T cell responses to AZD1222 COVID-19 vaccine (dated by TCRdb to the early 2020s). About the full investigation: Because spike-specific TCR depth and breadth did not differ between the two schedules, AZD1222 recipients who got a second dose at roughly 4 weeks were pooled with those who got a second dose at roughly 12 weeks. Trial participants were enrolled into age subgroups of 18-55, 56-69 and 70-plus years, which contained around 150, 29 and 61 TCR-sequenced participants, respectively. A total of 230 or so trial participants underwent TCR sequencing, of whom about 200 received two doses of AZD1222 and approximately 25 received two doses of the MenACWY control vaccine.

What the time point label conveys for this sample: baseline before first vaccination. Samples from vaccinated people were obtained from the UK trials COV001 and COV002, which included a single-blind randomized controlled phase 2/3 trial of AZD1222 (ChAdOx1 nCoV-19) in healthy adults. For TCRbeta chain sequencing, PBMC samples from trial participants were taken at day 0 and at day 28 after the second dose. Turning to this clone: Its specific antigen is unknown. Base qualities are not recorded, but no much larger clone differs from it by a single base.

At the junction V is shortened by 5 bases and J by 3 bases; bases outside the gene matches: 6. CDR1 and CDR2, per the germline V gene, are SGHNT and YENEEA. The CDR3 contains 14 residues, cysteine and phenylalanine counted. Only CDR3 DNA remains: 42 bases, in frame from the first base. The CDR3 regions of human TCRbeta chains were analyzed by immunosequencing. In the source study's methods: TCRs in the repertoires were matched against a reference library of SARS-CoV-2-specific TCRs that had been generated with the MIRA antigen-specificity platform. Breadth meant the fraction of unique TCRs that were SARS-CoV-2-associated, whereas depth meant the fraction of total T cells that were SARS-CoV-2-associated. Each spike-specific TCR was assigned to its reactive spike region and to a CD4 or CD8 class using the MIRA data. Log10-transformed breadth and depth values were compared by one-way ANOVA with Sidak's multiple comparisons tests. As stored in TCRdb, this immuneACCESS dataset retains in-frame rearrangements with V and J assigned. A fraction of the clones does not appear; measured against another copy, unresolved V genes explain less than half of the discrepancy, and the remainder lacks a known reason. From that table come the V and J calls and clone size; the DNA was used to work out D and trimming. Across this sample there are fewer than 130,000 clones, with about 87% seen only once. The ten largest clones represent 1.6% of the sample.

Results the study describes overall, beyond this receptor: Reportedly, close to half of the unique spike-specific TCRs recognized epitopes lying outside the regions that are mutated in the B.1.351 and B.1.1.7 variants. Vaccine-associated CD4 TCRs spanned the whole spike protein, with dominant responses in regions 160-218 and 743-854. Conclusions about previously exposed vaccinees were limited because only six AZD1222 recipients were SARS-CoV-2 seropositive at baseline. Spike-specific TCR breadth and depth rose significantly after two AZD1222 doses compared with day 0 and with MenACWY recipients. The 56-69-year group was small, and its depth increase did not reach significance, likely because of low power. Because no day 14 peak-response samples were available, the repertoires could be characterized only after the peak T cell response. Participants were mostly white British, with more females than males. The authors suggested clonal diversity may have been underestimated.

The starting material was peripheral blood, obtained on day 0 of AZD1222 vaccination. This TCR was sampled from an adult in good health. Recombination connected TRBV11-3 to TRBJ1-1; the central 7 bases match TRBD1. At the DNA level, the sequence is TGTGCCAGCAGCGGCGGGACAGTAGACACTGAAGCTTTCTTT. This translates into CASSGGTVDTEAFF.